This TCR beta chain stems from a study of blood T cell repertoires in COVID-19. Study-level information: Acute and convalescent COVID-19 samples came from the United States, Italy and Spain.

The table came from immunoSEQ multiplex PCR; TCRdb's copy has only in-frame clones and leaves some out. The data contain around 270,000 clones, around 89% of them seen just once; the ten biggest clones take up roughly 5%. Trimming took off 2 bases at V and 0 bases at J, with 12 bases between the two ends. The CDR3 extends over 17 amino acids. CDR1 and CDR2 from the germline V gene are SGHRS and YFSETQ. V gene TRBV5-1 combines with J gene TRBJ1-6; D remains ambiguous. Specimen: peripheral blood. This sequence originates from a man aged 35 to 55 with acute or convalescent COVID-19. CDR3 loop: CASSFMGQSSYNSPLHF. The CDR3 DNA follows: TGCGCCAGCAGCTTTATGGGCCAAAGCTCCTATAATTCACCCCTCCACTTT.